These T cell receptor beta chains were read from a single sample in a study of T cell changes during pregnancy in multiple sclerosis. Produced via immunoSEQ multiplex PCR; TCRdb's table is partial and in-frame only. The sample records about 42,000 clones, 87% being singletons. The material sequenced was CD4+ T cells from peripheral blood mononuclear cells, taken after pregnancy. The source of these receptors is a female donor with multiple sclerosis, enrolled in a pregnancy study. Both conserved end residues are part of each CDR3. D genes are given only for firm matches. Size is stated for part of the rows, as once, few or many counts, or as a class when the clone is expanded.

V: TRBV7-9; J: TRBJ1-2; D: .; size: .; DNA: TGTGCCAGCAGCTCACACCCCCACATATATGGCTACACCTTC; CDR3: CASSSHPHIYGYTF
V: TRBV16; J: TRBJ1-5; D: .; size: .; DNA: TGTGCCAGCAGCCAATCCCCCTCGTTTCCCCAGCATTTT; CDR3: CASSQSPSFPQHF
V: TRBV15; J: TRBJ1-3; D: TRBD1; size: .; DNA: TGTGCCACCAGCAGAGCGGGACAGCCTGGAAACACCATATATTTT; CDR3: CATSRAGQPGNTIYF
V: TRBV30; J: TRBJ2-7; D: .; size: .; DNA: TGTGCCTGGTGGCCGGGGTACTCCTACGAGCAGTACTTC; CDR3: CAWWPGYSYEQYF
V: TRBV28; J: TRBJ1-3; D: .; size: .; DNA: TGTGCCTACCAAAGGGGGGGTACCTCTGGAAACACCATATATTTT; CDR3: CAYQRGGTSGNTIYF
V: TRBV5-1; J: TRBJ2-3; D: TRBD2; size: few; DNA: TGCGCCAGCAGCTGGAGGGGACTAGCGGGGGGGAACACAGATACGCAGTATTTT; CDR3: CASSWRGLAGGNTDTQYF
V: TRBV28; J: TRBJ2-3; D: TRBD2; size: .; DNA: TGTGCCAGCAGTTTAGGGACTAGCGGGGATACGCAGTATTTT; CDR3: CASSLGTSGDTQYF
V: TRBV28; J: TRBJ1-3; D: .; size: .; DNA: TGTGCCAGCAGCCGACAGAGCTCTGGAAACACCATATATTTT; CDR3: CASSRQSSGNTIYF
V: TRBV19; J: TRBJ1-2; D: .; size: .; DNA: TGTGCCAGTAGTATCGTGGGAGGGATTTATGGCTACACCTTC; CDR3: CASSIVGGIYGYTF
V: TRBV2; J: TRBJ2-1; D: TRBD2; size: .; DNA: TGTGCCAGCAGGAGAACTAGCGGGGTCCCCCTTCGAAATGAGCAGTTCTTC; CDR3: CASRRTSGVPLRNEQFF
V: TRBV27; J: TRBJ1-6; D: TRBD1; size: .; DNA: TGTGCCAGCAGATTGGACAGGGCCAGCTCCTATAATTCACCCCTCCACTTT; CDR3: CASRLDRASSYNSPLHF
V: TRBV10-2; J: TRBJ2-5; D: TRBD2; size: .; DNA: TGCGCCAGCAACGGGAGAGCGGGGGGTTTAGAGACCCAGTACTTC; CDR3: CASNGRAGGLETQYF
V: TRBV7-2; J: TRBJ2-2; D: TRBD1; size: .; DNA: TGTGCCAGCAGCTCAACACAGGGGACCGGGGAGCTGTTTTTT; CDR3: CASSSTQGTGELFF
V: TRBV19; J: TRBJ1-5; D: TRBD1; size: .; DNA: TGTGCCAGTAGTCCAACTTCCCGGGACAGGTATCAGCCCCAGCATTTT; CDR3: CASSPTSRDRYQPQHF
V: TRBV4-3; J: TRBJ1-4; D: .; size: few; DNA: TGCGCCAGCAGCCTGACGGGAGAAAAACTGTTTTTT; CDR3: CASSLTGEKLFF
V: TRBV12-5; J: TRBJ2-5; D: .; size: few; DNA: TGTGCTAGTGGTTTGGTACCCCTGGTTACTTTGGAGACCCAGTACTTC; CDR3: CASGLVPLVTLETQYF
V: TRBV29-1; J: TRBJ2-3; D: TRBD2; size: .; DNA: TGCAGCGTAGGAAAGACTAGCGGGGTTGGAGATACGCAGTATTTT; CDR3: CSVGKTSGVGDTQYF
V: TRBV6-6; J: TRBJ2-3; D: TRBD2; size: once; DNA: TGTGCCACCGGGAGTGAGCGGGGGTACACAGATACGCAGTATTTT; CDR3: CATGSERGYTDTQYF
V: TRBV12-5; J: TRBJ1-2; D: .; size: .; DNA: TGTGCTAGTGGACTCAGACAGTCTAGGACCTTC; CDR3: CASGLRQSRTF
V: TRBV4-1; J: TRBJ2-7; D: TRBD2; size: .; DNA: TGCGCCAGCAGCCGAACGCCGTTACTAGCGGCCGAGCAGTACTTC; CDR3: CASSRTPLLAAEQYF
V: TRBV7-2; J: TRBJ1-1; D: TRBD1; size: .; DNA: TGTGCCAGCAGCTGGACAGGGAAGAACACTGAAGCTTTCTTT; CDR3: CASSWTGKNTEAFF
V: TRBV11-2; J: TRBJ1-6; D: .; size: .; DNA: TGTGCCAGCAGCTTGACGGTACAGTCACCCCTCCACTTT; CDR3: CASSLTVQSPLHF
V: TRBV2; J: TRBJ2-5; D: TRBD1; size: .; DNA: TGTGCCAGCAGAGAAGGGACAGGGTGGGGGTCTGAGACCCAGTACTTC; CDR3: CASREGTGWGSETQYF
V: TRBV7-3; J: TRBJ1-1; D: TRBD1; size: few; DNA: TGTGCCAGCAGCCAGGGACAGACCACTGAAGCTTTCTTT; CDR3: CASSQGQTTEAFF
V: TRBV7-2; J: TRBJ1-1; D: .; size: .; DNA: TGTGCCAGCAGCCAGGAGGACGCGGCTGAAGCTTTCTTT; CDR3: CASSQEDAAEAFF
V: TRBV7-9; J: TRBJ1-1; D: .; size: .; DNA: TGTGCCAGCAGCCCTGGGGGGGGCAACGCGAACACTGAAGCTTTCTTT; CDR3: CASSPGGGNANTEAFF
V: TRBV2; J: TRBJ1-2; D: .; size: .; DNA: TGTGCCAGCGCGGACGGGGACTATGGCTACACCTTC; CDR3: CASADGDYGYTF
V: TRBV14; J: TRBJ2-1; D: .; size: .; DNA: TGTGCCAGCAGCCAAGATCGAGGTCTCTATCTTCACAATGAGCAGTTCTTC; CDR3: CASSQDRGLYLHNEQFF
V: TRBV6-6; J: TRBJ1-1; D: TRBD1; size: few; DNA: TGTGCCAGCAGTTCCACAGGGGGCGCGAACACTGAAGCTTTCTTT; CDR3: CASSSTGGANTEAFF
V: TRBV18; J: TRBJ2-3; D: .; size: .; DNA: TGTGCCAGCTCACCGCCTAGGGGGCGGGGAAGTATCGCAGATACGCAGTATTTT; CDR3: CASSPPRGRGSIADTQYF
V: TRBV5-5; J: TRBJ1-2; D: .; size: .; DNA: TGTGCCAGCAGCATCTATCTTGGTGGGGCTGAAAACTATGGCTACACCTTC; CDR3: CASSIYLGGAENYGYTF
V: TRBV9; J: TRBJ1-2; D: .; size: .; DNA: TGTGCCAGCAGCGTAGCAGGGGCTACTAGCTATGGCTACACCTTC; CDR3: CASSVAGATSYGYTF
V: TRBV11-3; J: TRBJ1-5; D: TRBD1; size: once; DNA: TGTGCCAGCAGCCCCCTCACGGACAGGGGGCACCAGCCCCAGCATTTT; CDR3: CASSPLTDRGHQPQHF
V: TRBV5-1; J: TRBJ1-3; D: TRBD1; size: .; DNA: TGCGCCAGCAGCTCGACAGGGGTCCCTGGAAACACCATATATTTT; CDR3: CASSSTGVPGNTIYF
V: TRBV5-6; J: TRBJ2-3; D: TRBD2; size: .; DNA: TGTGCCAGCAGTCCGGGGGGGCCGGTAGGCACAGATACGCAGTATTTT; CDR3: CASSPGGPVGTDTQYF
V: TRBV10-1; J: TRBJ1-3; D: .; size: .; DNA: TGCGCCAGCAGTGATAACAGGGTGCCTGGAAACACCATATATTTT; CDR3: CASSDNRVPGNTIYF
V: TRBV5-1; J: TRBJ1-1; D: .; size: .; DNA: TGCGCCAGCAGCTTGGGAGCCGGGAAGATTGCTGAAGCTTTCTTT; CDR3: CASSLGAGKIAEAFF
V: TRBV7-6; J: TRBJ2-3; D: TRBD1; size: once; DNA: TGTGCCAGCAGCTCCGGGACAGGGGGCGGGGGAGATACGCAGTATTTT; CDR3: CASSSGTGGGGDTQYF
V: TRBV5-1; J: TRBJ1-2; D: TRBD1; size: .; DNA: TGCGCCAGCAGCTGGGGACAGCCCGGGGATGGCTACACCTTC; CDR3: CASSWGQPGDGYTF
V: TRBV5-1; J: TRBJ2-5; D: .; size: .; DNA: TGCGCCAGCAGCTTGGACGGGAAGACCCAGTACTTC; CDR3: CASSLDGKTQYF
V: TRBV5-6; J: TRBJ1-1; D: TRBD1; size: once; DNA: TGTGCCAGCAGCACCCCGGGACAGGGCGACACTGAAGCTTTCTTT; CDR3: CASSTPGQGDTEAFF
V: TRBV10-1; J: TRBJ2-3; D: .; size: .; DNA: TGCGCCAGCAGTGAGTCTTTTCTCGGGCAGGGGCAGTCGGATACGCAGTATTTT; CDR3: CASSESFLGQGQSDTQYF
V: TRBV7-9; J: TRBJ1-2; D: .; size: .; DNA: TGTGCCAGCAGCCAAACGACAATTTCCAACTATGGCTACACCTTC; CDR3: CASSQTTISNYGYTF
V: TRBV6-6; J: TRBJ2-7; D: TRBD2; size: .; DNA: TGTGCCAGCAGTTATTCCCCCGGGAGGGAAACCTACGAGCAGTACTTC; CDR3: CASSYSPGRETYEQYF
V: TRBV6-1; J: TRBJ1-6; D: .; size: .; DNA: TGTGCCAGCAGTGAATCGGCCAGGGGTAATTCACCCCTCCACTTT; CDR3: CASSESARGNSPLHF
V: TRBV9; J: TRBJ2-3; D: .; size: .; DNA: TGTGCCAGCAGCGGGGGCGGCACAGATACGCAGTATTTT; CDR3: CASSGGGTDTQYF
V: TRBV7-2; J: TRBJ1-6; D: .; size: .; DNA: TGTGCCAGCAGCTTAAACCCGGGGAAAAATTCACCCCTCCACTTT; CDR3: CASSLNPGKNSPLHF
V: TRBV5-4; J: TRBJ2-3; D: .; size: once; DNA: TGTGCCAGCAGCTTGAAAGGGAGCGGAGATACGCAGTATTTT; CDR3: CASSLKGSGDTQYF
V: TRBV5-1; J: TRBJ2-1; D: .; size: .; DNA: TGCGCCAGCAGCTTGGCTTTCGAGGGAGGTGAGCAGTTCTTC; CDR3: CASSLAFEGGEQFF
V: TRBV28; J: TRBJ2-7; D: TRBD1; size: once; DNA: TGTGCCAGCGGGGGACAGGTGCCCTACGAGCAGTACTTC; CDR3: CASGGQVPYEQYF
V: TRBV14; J: TRBJ2-3; D: TRBD1; size: few; DNA: TGTGCCAGCAGCCAAGTGGACTGGAGGGGACAGGGTAGGGATACGCAGTATTTT; CDR3: CASSQVDWRGQGRDTQYF
V: TRBV5-1; J: TRBJ2-2; D: .; size: .; DNA: TGCGCCAGCAGCTTGGGTCAAACCGGGGAGCTGTTTTTT; CDR3: CASSLGQTGELFF
V: TRBV5-1; J: TRBJ1-2; D: .; size: .; DNA: TGCGCCAGCAGCTTGTACAGAACTAACTATGGCTACACCTTC; CDR3: CASSLYRTNYGYTF
V: TRBV5-1; J: TRBJ2-2; D: .; size: few; DNA: TGCGCCAGCAGCTTGGGGGGCTTGAACACCGGGGAGCTGTTTTTT; CDR3: CASSLGGLNTGELFF